These 17 T cell receptor beta chains originate from one sample sequenced in a study of T cell repertoires in cytomegalovirus infection. Each CDR3 protein gets one entry after TCRdb re-called the reads with MiXCR. Among around 100,000 distinct CDR3 sequences listed, around 10% were seen once. Their antigens are not known. Sequencing input: PBMCs, sequenced either directly or after in vitro stimulation (not recorded which). Every receptor here comes from a human donor in good health (CMV status not recorded). Some clones in this sample may be carry-over from other donors' samples.

This clonotype has at least ten counts. This chain connects TRBV6-2 or TRBV6-3 to TRBJ2-7; D possibly corresponds to TRBD2 (6 bases). Trimming removed 6 bases from V and 2 bases from J, with 17 bases in between. Germline values: CDR1 MNHEY, CDR2 SVGEGT. The CDR3 has 15 residues. CDR3 in amino acids: CASRFTRGRPYEQYF. DNA of the CDR3: TGTGCCAGCAGGTTCACCCGGGGGAGGCCCTACGAGCAGTACTTC.

The chain employs TRBV20-1 and TRBJ1-2, with a possible D match to TRBD1 (6 bases). This CDR3 region has 13 residues. Germline assignment: CDR1 DFQATT and CDR2 SNEGSKA (reference sequence). Trimming pared 5 bases from V and 6 bases from J, leaving 16 bases between. CDR3 region: CSAPLDRFHGYTF. CDR3 coding DNA: TGCAGTGCTCCCCTTGACAGGTTTCATGGCTACACCTTC.

This clonotype was seen at least ten times. The chain carries TRBV7-9 and TRBJ1-2; 10 bases fit TRBD1. V dropped 1 base and J dropped 4; count of bases not matched to a gene: 6. Germline CDR1 and CDR2: SEHNR and FQNEAQ (reference sequence). This CDR3 spans 16 amino acids. Here the CDR3 DNA reads TGTGCCAGCAGCTTAGGTGGGACAGGGGTGAGCTATGGCTACACCTTC. Its translation is CASSLGGTGVSYGYTF. Full variable domain (missing parts from reference TRBV7-9 and TRBJ1-2): DTGVSQNPRHKITKRGQNVTFRCDPISEHNRLYWYRQTLGQGPEFLTYFQNEAQLEKSRLLSDRFSAERPKGSFSTLEIQRTEQGDSAMYLCASSLGGTGVSYGYTFGSGTRLTVV.

V is TRBV30 and J is TRBJ1-5, with a weak D call TRBD1 (5 bases). Looked up from germline, CDR1 is GTSNPN and CDR2 is SVGIG (reference sequence). V was cut by 3 bases and J by 1 base, with 7 bases left in between. The CDR3 is made up of 13 amino acids. The CDR3 loop reads CAWSGGSNQPQHF. The CDR3 DNA reads as TGTGCCTGGAGCGGGGGGAGCAATCAGCCCCAGCATTTT. Based on the CDR3 plus reference TRBV30 and TRBJ1-5, the full variable domain is SQTIHQWPATLVQPVGSPLSLECTVEGTSNPNLYWYRQAAGRGLQLLFYSVGIGQISSEVPQNLSASRPQDRQFILSSKKLLLSDSGFYLCAWSGGSNQPQHFGDGTRLSIL.

As concerns this clonotype: This may stem from a read error, because a much larger clone lies one nucleotide away. The CDR3 is CSSSFGGSSGNTIYF. CDR3 DNA: TGTTCCAGCAGCTTCGGAGGCAGTTCTGGAAACACCATATATTTT. This sequence joins TRBV5-8 and TRBJ1-3; D uncertain. The CDR3 contains 15 residues. Germline CDR1 is SGHTS and CDR2 is YDEGEE.

This clonotype was detected ten times or more. This chain uses TRBV5-1 with TRBJ2-7; the match to TRBD2 covers 13 bases. This CDR3 is built from 16 residues. Germline-derived CDR1 and CDR2 are SGHRS and YFSETQ. V lost 0 bases, J lost 2 bases, and 2 bases stayed unmatched. The CDR3, as DNA: TGCGCCAGCAGCTTGGGAGGACTAGCGGGAGCCTACGAGCAGTACGTC. Its protein product is CASSLGGLAGAYEQYV.

This clonotype was seen many times. The gene calls are TRBV7-2 and TRBJ1-1, with TRBD1 as a possible D gene (6 bases). This CDR3 has 15 amino acids. CDR1 is SGHTA, CDR2 FQGNSA, per germline. Trimming cost V 1 base and J 1 base, with 10 bases left between them. In nucleotides, the CDR3 is TGTGCCAGCAGCTTAGTTGGCAGGGGGAACACTGAAGCTTTCTTT. Translated, it gives CASSLVGRGNTEAFF.

This clonotype showed up many times. This CDR3 is CASSYIGFTSTDTQYF. The CDR3 DNA reads as TGTGCCAGCAGTTACATCGGGTTTACTAGCACAGATACGCAGTATTTT. This chain links TRBV6-5 with TRBJ2-3; no clear D gene. Trimming pared 2 bases from V and 0 bases from J, leaving 12 bases between. Germline V gene data show CDR1 as MNHEY and CDR2 as SVGAGI. The CDR3 is 16 amino acids.

V is TRBV7-8 and J is TRBJ2-5; 8 bases fit TRBD1. J lost 5 bases, V lost 5 bases, and 13 bases had no gene match. Germline values: CDR1 SGHVS, CDR2 FQNEAQ. The CDR3 sequence is 16 residues long. CDR3 amino acids: CASSARTGNSAETQYF. In DNA form, the CDR3 reads TGTGCCAGCAGCGCCCGGACAGGGAATTCGGCGGAGACCCAGTACTTC.

This clonotype was counted a few times. This chain uses TRBV29-1 with TRBJ2-7, with D uncertain. The CDR3 is 14 residues long. CDR1 SQVTM and CDR2 ANQGSEA come from the germline V gene. The ends were cut back, 7 bases at V and 2 bases at J, with 18 bases in the middle. The CDR3 DNA reads as TGCAGCGCCGTACCATTACCTGAGACCTACGAGCAGTACTTC. Encoded protein: CSAVPLPETYEQYF.

In this sample, this clonotype turned up a few times. The chain is built from TRBV19 and TRBJ2-2; no clear D gene. This CDR3 has 12 residues. V dropped 5 bases and J dropped 4 bases, with 5 bases sitting between them. CDR1 is LNHDA, CDR2 SQIVND, per germline (reference sequence). CDR3 DNA sequence: TGTGCCAGTAGTCCCCGCACCGGGGAGCTGTTTTTT. It translates to CASSPRTGELFF.

This clonotype was counted once. DNA of the CDR3: TGTGCCAGCAGCCCTGGCCCCCGTCTAGCGGGAGGCCTGTACTTC. This translates into CASSPGPRLAGGLYF. The J gene is TRBJ2-4, the V gene TRBV6-2 or TRBV6-3; 11 bases agree with TRBD2. In germline, CDR1 is MNHEY, CDR2 SVGEGT. V lost 6 bases, J lost 15 bases, and 16 bases stayed unmatched. This CDR3 contains 15 residues.

This clonotype has ten or more counts. V is TRBV6-1 and J is TRBJ1-2; D gene unclear. Germline V lookup: CDR1 MNHNS, CDR2 SASEGT. Trimming removed 5 bases from V and 4 bases from J, with 11 bases in between. The CDR3 spans 13 residues. This chain's CDR3 is CASSPNPLYGYTF. The CDR3 DNA reads TGTGCCAGCAGTCCCAATCCCCTCTATGGCTACACCTTC.

The genes are TRBV15 and TRBJ2-6; tentatively, D is TRBD1 (6 bases). The CDR3 runs to 14 residues. Germline lookup yields CDR1 LNHNV and CDR2 YYDKDF (reference sequence). V shed 8 bases and J shed 2 bases, with 10 bases lying between them. CDR3 sequence reads: CATSDRTGANVLTF. The DNA of the CDR3 is TGTGCCACCTCCGACAGGACTGGGGCCAACGTCCTGACTTTC.

This clonotype was detected a few times. The gene calls are TRBV20-1 and TRBJ1-1; D may be TRBD1 (5 bases). Germline values: CDR1 DFQATT, CDR2 SNEGSKA (reference sequence). This CDR3 contains 14 residues. The V end lost 3 bases, the J end lost 1 base, and 12 bases lay between the germline ends. The CDR3 protein is CSASAGSGNTEAFF. CDR3 coding DNA: TGCAGTGCTAGCGCAGGGAGTGGGAACACTGAAGCTTTCTTT.

The gene calls are TRBV4-1 and TRBJ1-4, with a tentative D call TRBD1 (6 bases). V was cut by 8 bases and J by 8 bases, with 15 bases left in between. This CDR3 has 13 residues. Germline V CDR1 and CDR2: MGHRA, YSYEKL. The CDR3 nucleotides are TGCGCCAGCGGAAAGGGGGGGGAAGAAAAACTGTTTTTT. Residues: CASGKGGEEKLFF.

This clonotype showed up just a few times. The chain employs TRBV2 and TRBJ1-1; 8 positions match TRBD1. There are 12 residues in the CDR3. CDR1 SNHLY and CDR2 FYNNEI come from the germline V gene. The junction had 4 bases not matched to a gene; V was cut back by 9 bases and J by 4 bases. The CDR3 DNA is TGTGCCAGGGCAGGGGGCGGCACTGAAGCTTTCTTT. Translated, it gives CARAGGGTEAFF. Using reference TRBV2 and TRBJ1-1 for the parts outside the CDR3, the full variable domain is EPEVTQTPSHQVTQMGQEVILRCVPISNHLYFYWYRQILGQKVEFLVSFYNNEISEKSEIFDDQFSVERPDGSNFTLKIRSTKLEDSAMYFCARAGGGTEAFFGQGTRLTVV.